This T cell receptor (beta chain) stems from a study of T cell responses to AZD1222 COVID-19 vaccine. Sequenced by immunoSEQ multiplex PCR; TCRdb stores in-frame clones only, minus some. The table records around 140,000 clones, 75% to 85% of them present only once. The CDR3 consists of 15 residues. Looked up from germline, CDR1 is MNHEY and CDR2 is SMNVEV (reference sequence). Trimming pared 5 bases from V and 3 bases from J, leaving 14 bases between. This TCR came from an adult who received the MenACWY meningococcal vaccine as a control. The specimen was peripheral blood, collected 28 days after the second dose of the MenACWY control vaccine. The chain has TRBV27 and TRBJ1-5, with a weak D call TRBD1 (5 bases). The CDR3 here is CASSLGGTANQPQHF. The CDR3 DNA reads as TGTGCCAGCAGTCTCGGTGGGACGGCCAATCAGCCCCAGCATTTT.